This TCR beta chain was sequenced during a study of blood T cells in healthy people across ages. Across the whole study: Per two T cells, about one barcoded beta molecule was captured through template switching.

Sample-barcoded 5' priming and a J-beta primer mix drove a second PCR of roughly 6 to 12 cycles. Each cDNA was tagged by a template-switch adaptor containing 12 random nucleotides. TCRdb called the 5' RACE reads again in MiXCR, with one record for every CDR3 protein. The profile shows 650,000 or so distinct CDR3 sequences, 45% to 60% of them singletons. The CDR3 is made up of 15 amino acids. Germline lookup yields CDR1 DFQATT and CDR2 SNEGSKA (reference sequence). V lost 4 bases to trimming and J lost 0 bases, with 15 bases between them. Sequencing was done on a sample of blood. The chain is built from TRBV20-1 and TRBJ1-1; TRBD1 might be the D (5 bases). This TCR was sampled from a woman of 80 years or more in good health. The CDR3 sequence: CSATTARTMNTEAFF. Written as DNA, the CDR3 is TGCAGTGCTACGACAGCGAGGACTATGAACACTGAAGCTTTCTTT.